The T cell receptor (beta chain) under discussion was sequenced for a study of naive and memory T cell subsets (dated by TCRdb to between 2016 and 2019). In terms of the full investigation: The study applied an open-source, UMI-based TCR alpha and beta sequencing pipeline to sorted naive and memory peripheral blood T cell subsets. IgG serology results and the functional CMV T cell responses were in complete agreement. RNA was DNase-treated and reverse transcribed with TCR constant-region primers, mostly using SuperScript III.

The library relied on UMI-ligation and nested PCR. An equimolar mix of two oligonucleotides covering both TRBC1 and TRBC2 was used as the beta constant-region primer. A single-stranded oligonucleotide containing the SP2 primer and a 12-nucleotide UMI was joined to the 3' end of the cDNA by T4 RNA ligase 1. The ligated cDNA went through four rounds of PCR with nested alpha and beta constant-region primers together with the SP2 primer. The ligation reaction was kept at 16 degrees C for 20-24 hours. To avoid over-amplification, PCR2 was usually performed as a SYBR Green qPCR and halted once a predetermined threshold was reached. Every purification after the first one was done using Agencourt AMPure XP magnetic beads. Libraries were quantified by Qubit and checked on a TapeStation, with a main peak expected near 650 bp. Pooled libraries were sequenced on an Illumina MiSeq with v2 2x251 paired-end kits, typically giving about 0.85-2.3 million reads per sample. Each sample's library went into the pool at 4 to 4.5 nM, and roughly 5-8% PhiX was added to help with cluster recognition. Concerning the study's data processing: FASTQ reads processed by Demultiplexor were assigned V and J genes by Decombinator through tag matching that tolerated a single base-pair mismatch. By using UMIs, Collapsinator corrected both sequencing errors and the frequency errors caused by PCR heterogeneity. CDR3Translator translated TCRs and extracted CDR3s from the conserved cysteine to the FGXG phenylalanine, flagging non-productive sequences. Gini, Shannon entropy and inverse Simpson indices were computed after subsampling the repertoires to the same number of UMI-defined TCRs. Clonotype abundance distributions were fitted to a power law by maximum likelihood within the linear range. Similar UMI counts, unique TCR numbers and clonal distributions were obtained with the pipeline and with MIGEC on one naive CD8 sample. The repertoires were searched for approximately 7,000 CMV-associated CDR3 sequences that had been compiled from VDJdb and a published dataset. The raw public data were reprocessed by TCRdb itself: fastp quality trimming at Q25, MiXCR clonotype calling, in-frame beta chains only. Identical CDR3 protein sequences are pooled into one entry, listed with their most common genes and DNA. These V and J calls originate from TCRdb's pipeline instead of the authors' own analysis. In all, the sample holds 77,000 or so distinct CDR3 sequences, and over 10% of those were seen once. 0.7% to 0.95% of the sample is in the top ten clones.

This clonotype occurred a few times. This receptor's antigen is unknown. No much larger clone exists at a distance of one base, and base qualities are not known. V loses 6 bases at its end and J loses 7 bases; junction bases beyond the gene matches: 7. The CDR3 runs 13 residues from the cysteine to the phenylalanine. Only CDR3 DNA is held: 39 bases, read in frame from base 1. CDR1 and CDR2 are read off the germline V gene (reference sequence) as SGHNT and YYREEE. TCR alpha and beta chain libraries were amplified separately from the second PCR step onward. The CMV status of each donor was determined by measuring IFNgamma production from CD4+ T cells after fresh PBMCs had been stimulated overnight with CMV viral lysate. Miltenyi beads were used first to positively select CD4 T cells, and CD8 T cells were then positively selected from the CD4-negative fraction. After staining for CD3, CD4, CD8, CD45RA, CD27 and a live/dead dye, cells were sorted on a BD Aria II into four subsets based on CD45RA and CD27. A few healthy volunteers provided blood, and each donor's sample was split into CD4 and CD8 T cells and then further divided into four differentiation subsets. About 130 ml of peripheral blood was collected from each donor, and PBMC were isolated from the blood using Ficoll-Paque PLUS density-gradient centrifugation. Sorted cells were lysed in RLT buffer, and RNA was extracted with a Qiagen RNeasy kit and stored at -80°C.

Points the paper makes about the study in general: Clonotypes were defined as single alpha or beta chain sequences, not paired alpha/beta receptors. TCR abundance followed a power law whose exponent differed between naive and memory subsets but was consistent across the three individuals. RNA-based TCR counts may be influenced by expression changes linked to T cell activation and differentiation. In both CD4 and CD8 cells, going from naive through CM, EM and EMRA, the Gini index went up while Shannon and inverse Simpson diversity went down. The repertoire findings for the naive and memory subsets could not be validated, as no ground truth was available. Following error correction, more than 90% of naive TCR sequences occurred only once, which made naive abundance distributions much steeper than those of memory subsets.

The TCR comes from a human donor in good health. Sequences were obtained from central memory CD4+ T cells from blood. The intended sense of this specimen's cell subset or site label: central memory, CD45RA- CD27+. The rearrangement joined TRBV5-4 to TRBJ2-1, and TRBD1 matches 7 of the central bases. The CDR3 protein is CASTSTGVNEQFF. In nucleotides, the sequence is TGTGCCAGCACCAGTACAGGGGTAAATGAGCAGTTCTTC.